This is a list of T cell receptor beta chains from one sample in a study of radiotherapy plus CTLA-4 blockade in lung cancer. The method was immunoSEQ multiplex PCR; TCRdb's version includes in-frame clones alone and lacks a portion of them. The repertoire holds about 62,000 clones, 76% seen once, with about 3.1% in the top ten. The sample here was peripheral blood, taken from a patient treated with radiotherapy plus ipilimumab. These receptors all stem from a human donor with non-small cell lung cancer who had a complete response to radiotherapy plus ipilimumab. Each CDR3 is given with its conserved first and last residue.

V	J	CDR3
TRBV6-5	TRBJ1-4	CASSYSQGAGEKLFF
TRBV6-6	TRBJ2-3	CASSQGAGTQYF
TRBV7-9	TRBJ1-2	CASSSNFEGYTF
TRBV2	TRBJ1-3	CASKLYLGNTIYF
TRBV28	TRBJ1-5	CASSQEGQIRSNQPQHF
TRBV27	TRBJ1-3	CASSPGGQAGNTIYF
TRBV9	TRBJ2-7	CASSVGSGGHEQYF
TRBV12-5	TRBJ2-7	CASAVAYEQYF
TRBV7-2	TRBJ2-2	CASSQGVHKNTGELFF
TRBV19	TRBJ1-5	CASSSRGLNQPQHF
TRBV5-4	TRBJ2-1	CASSLGSGRARDEQFF
TRBV4-1	TRBJ2-2	CASSRGLAGVTGELFF
TRBV7-3	TRBJ2-3	CASSLQASGGTDTQYF
TRBV6-5	TRBJ1-2	CASSPRQGLTYGYTF
TRBV7-9	TRBJ1-4	CASSAYRGQSEKLFF
TRBV6-4	TRBJ2-1	CASSLTSASSYNEQFF
TRBV18	TRBJ2-2	CASSERTSGTNTGELFF
TRBV21-1	TRBJ2-7	CASLRSGRDNLYEQYF